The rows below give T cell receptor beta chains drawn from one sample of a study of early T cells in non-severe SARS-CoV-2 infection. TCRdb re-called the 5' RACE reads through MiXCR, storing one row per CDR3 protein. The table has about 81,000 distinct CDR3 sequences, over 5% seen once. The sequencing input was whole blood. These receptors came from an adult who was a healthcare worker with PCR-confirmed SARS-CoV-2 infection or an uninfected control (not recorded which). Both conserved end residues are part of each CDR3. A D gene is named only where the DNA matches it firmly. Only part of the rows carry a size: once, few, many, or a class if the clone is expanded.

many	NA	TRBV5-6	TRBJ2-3	CASSLFSGAAGTQYF	TGTGCCAGCAGCTTGTTTAGCGGCGCCGCCGGTACGCAGTATTTT
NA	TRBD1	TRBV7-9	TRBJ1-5	CASSEGQVNQPQHF	TGTGCCAGCAGCGAAGGACAGGTGAATCAGCCCCAGCATTTT
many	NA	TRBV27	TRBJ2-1	CASSLTGALYNEQFF	TGTGCCAGCAGTTTAACGGGGGCCCTCTACAATGAGCAGTTCTTC
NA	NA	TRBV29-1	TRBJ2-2	CSVKGSGRYTGELFF	TGCAGCGTTAAGGGAAGCGGGCGGTACACCGGGGAGCTGTTTTTT
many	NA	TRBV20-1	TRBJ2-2	CSARTVGLTGGELFF	TGCAGTGCTAGAACCGTAGGCCTAACGGGCGGGGAGCTGTTTTTT
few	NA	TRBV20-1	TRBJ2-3	CSANRGSLADTQYF	TGCAGTGCTAATCGGGGGTCCTTAGCAGATACGCAGTATTTT
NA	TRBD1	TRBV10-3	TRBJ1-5	CAISEGQGWDQPQHF	TGTGCCATCAGTGAGGGACAGGGTTGGGATCAGCCCCAGCATTTT
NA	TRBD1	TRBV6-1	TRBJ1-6	CASSAQGQGRSPLHF	TGTGCCAGCAGTGCCCAAGGACAGGGACGTTCACCCCTCCACTTT
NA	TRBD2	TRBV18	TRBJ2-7	CASSPDPGGYEQYF	TGTGCCAGCTCACCAGATCCGGGGGGTTACGAGCAGTACTTC
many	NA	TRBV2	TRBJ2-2	CASSLSLDAGELFF	TGTGCCAGCAGTTTAAGCCTGGATGCCGGGGAGCTGTTTTTT
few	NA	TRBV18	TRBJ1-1	CASSLHPTGANTEAFF	TGTGCCAGCTCACTTCACCCGACAGGAGCTAACACTGAAGCTTTCTTT
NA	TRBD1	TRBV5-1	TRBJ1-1	CASSWQGAGNTEAFF	TGCGCCAGCAGCTGGCAGGGGGCAGGGAACACTGAAGCTTTCTTT
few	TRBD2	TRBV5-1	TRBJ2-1	CASSLVAGGWINEQFF	TGCGCCAGCAGCTTAGTGGCGGGGGGATGGATCAATGAGCAGTTCTTC
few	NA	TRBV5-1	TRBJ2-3	CASSSEVRTDTQYF	TGCGCCAGCAGCTCAGAAGTTAGAACAGATACGCAGTATTTT
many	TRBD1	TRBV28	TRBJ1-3	CASSNSRGSSSGNTIYF	TGTGCCAGCAGTAACTCCAGGGGGAGTAGCTCTGGAAACACCATATATTTT
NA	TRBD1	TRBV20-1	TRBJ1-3	CSAFGQAISGNTIYF	TGCAGTGCCTTCGGACAGGCCATCTCTGGAAACACCATATATTTT
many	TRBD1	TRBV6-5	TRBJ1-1	CASSYSIGAGGTEAFF	TGTGCCAGCAGTTACTCGATTGGGGCAGGGGGCACTGAAGCTTTCTTT
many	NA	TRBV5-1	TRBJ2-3	CASRQVYDTDTQYF	TGCGCCAGCAGGCAGGTGTATGACACAGATACGCAGTATTTT
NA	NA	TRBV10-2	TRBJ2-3	CASSEQATTDTQYF	TGCGCCAGCAGTGAACAGGCTACCACAGATACGCAGTATTTT
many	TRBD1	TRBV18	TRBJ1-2	CASSPLEGAEGYTF	TGTGCCAGCTCACCACTGGAGGGGGCTGAAGGCTACACCTTC
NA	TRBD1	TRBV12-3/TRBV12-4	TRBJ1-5	CASSFGGQDLILGNQPQHF	TGTGCCAGCAGTTTTGGGGGACAGGACCTTATTTTGGGCAATCAGCCCCAGCATTTT
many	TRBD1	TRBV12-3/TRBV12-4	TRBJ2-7	CASSLGTGGRYEQYF	TGTGCCAGCAGTTTAGGGACAGGGGGCAGGTACGAGCAGTACTTC
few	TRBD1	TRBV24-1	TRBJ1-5	CATSGSRQGGNQPQHF	TGTGCCACCAGTGGGAGTAGACAGGGGGGCAATCAGCCCCAGCATTTT
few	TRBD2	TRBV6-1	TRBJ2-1	CASKTSGNNNEQFF	TGTGCCAGCAAGACTAGCGGGAATAACAATGAGCAGTTCTTC
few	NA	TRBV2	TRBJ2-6	CASTLLGRSSGANVLTF	TGTGCCAGCACCCTCCTGGGACGGTCCTCTGGGGCCAACGTCCTGACTTTC
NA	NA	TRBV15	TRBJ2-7	CATSRGETYEQYF	TGTGCCACCAGCAGAGGGGAAACCTACGAGCAGTACTTC
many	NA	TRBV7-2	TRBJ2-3	CASRQAGDTQYF	TGTGCCAGCAGGCAAGCCGGGGATACGCAGTATTTT
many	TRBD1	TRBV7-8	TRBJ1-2	CASSLGLRGRSYGYTF	TGTGCCAGCAGCTTAGGTTTGAGGGGGCGAAGCTATGGCTACACCTTC
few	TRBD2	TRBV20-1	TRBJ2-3	CSARPLAGGLTDTQYF	TGCAGTGCTAGGCCACTAGCGGGAGGGTTAACAGATACGCAGTATTTT
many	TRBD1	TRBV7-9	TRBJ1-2	CASSLTDRGYGYTF	TGTGCCAGCAGCTTAACGGACAGGGGCTATGGCTACACCTTC
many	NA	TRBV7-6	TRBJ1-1	CASSQQNTEAFF	TGTGCCAGCAGCCAACAGAACACTGAAGCTTTCTTT
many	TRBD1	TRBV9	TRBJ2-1	CASSPRDRKYNEQFF	TGTGCCAGCAGCCCGCGGGACAGGAAGTACAATGAGCAGTTCTTC
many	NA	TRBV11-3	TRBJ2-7	CASSQQGEEQYF	TGTGCCAGCAGCCAACAGGGTGAAGAGCAGTACTTC
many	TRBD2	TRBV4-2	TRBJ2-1	CASSQGLAGGYNEQFF	TGTGCCAGCAGCCAAGGACTAGCGGGAGGGTACAATGAGCAGTTCTTC
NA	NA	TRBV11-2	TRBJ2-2	CASSPPPGGGELFF	TGTGCCAGCAGCCCCCCCCCTGGGGGCGGGGAGCTGTTTTTT
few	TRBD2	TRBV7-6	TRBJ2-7	CASSSTGSFSSGGFYEQYF	TGTGCCAGCAGCTCTACTGGTTCGTTCTCTTCGGGAGGGTTTTACGAGCAGTACTTC
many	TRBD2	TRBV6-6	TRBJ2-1	CASSYSAGRANEQFF	TGTGCCAGCAGTTATTCAGCGGGGAGGGCCAATGAGCAGTTCTTC
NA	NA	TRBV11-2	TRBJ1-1	CASSGWVGTGNTEAFF	TGTGCCAGCAGCGGCTGGGTTGGCACCGGGAACACTGAAGCTTTCTTT
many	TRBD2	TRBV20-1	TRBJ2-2	CSASRAGVTGELFF	TGCAGTGCTAGTAGAGCGGGAGTCACCGGGGAGCTGTTTTTT
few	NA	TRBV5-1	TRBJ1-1	CASSLWGPNTEAFF	TGCGCCAGCAGCTTGTGGGGGCCGAACACTGAAGCTTTCTTT
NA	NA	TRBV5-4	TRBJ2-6	CASSWPGTASSGANVLTF	TGTGCCAGCAGCTGGCCGGGAACAGCGAGCTCTGGGGCCAACGTCCTGACTTTC
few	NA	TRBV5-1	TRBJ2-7	CASSLGQEKQYF	TGCGCCAGCAGCTTGGGGCAGGAAAAGCAGTACTTC
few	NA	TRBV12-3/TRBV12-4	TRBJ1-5	CASSSLRGGGEPQHF	TGTGCCAGCAGTTCCCTTCGAGGGGGGGGTGAGCCCCAGCATTTT
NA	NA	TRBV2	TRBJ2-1	CASSEAQGGPLDEQFF	TGTGCCAGCAGTGAAGCGCAGGGGGGGCCCCTGGATGAGCAGTTCTTC
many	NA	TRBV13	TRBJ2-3	CASSYRDRRDTQYF	TGTGCCAGCAGCTACAGGGATCGCAGAGATACGCAGTATTTT
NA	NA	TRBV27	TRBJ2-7	CASSFRGSEQYF	TGTGCCAGCAGTTTCCGGGGTAGCGAGCAGTACTTC
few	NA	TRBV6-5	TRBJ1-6	CASSLRGASYNSPLHF	TGTGCCAGCAGTTTACGAGGGGCCTCCTATAATTCACCCCTCCACTTT
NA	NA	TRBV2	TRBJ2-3	CASSEARGDTQYF	TGTGCCAGCAGTGAAGCTCGGGGAGATACGCAGTATTTT
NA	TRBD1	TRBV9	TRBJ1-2	CASSPGTGLSYGYTF	TGTGCCAGCAGCCCAGGGACAGGGTTATCGTATGGCTACACCTTC
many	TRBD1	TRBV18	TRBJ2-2	CASSPDRGISGELFF	TGTGCCAGCTCACCGGACAGGGGAATTTCCGGGGAGCTGTTTTTT
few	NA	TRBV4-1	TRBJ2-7	CASSQDWRQAYEQYF	TGCGCCAGCAGCCAAGATTGGCGACAAGCCTACGAGCAGTACTTC
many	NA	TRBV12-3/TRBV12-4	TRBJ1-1	CASSRGRENTEAFF	TGTGCCAGCAGTAGAGGACGGGAGAACACTGAAGCTTTCTTT
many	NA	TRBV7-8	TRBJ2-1	CASSLGQGRVDEQFF	TGTGCCAGCAGCTTAGGTCAGGGTCGTGTTGATGAGCAGTTCTTC
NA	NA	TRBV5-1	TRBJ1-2	CASSLVLGEGNGYTF	TGCGCCAGCAGCTTGGTTCTAGGAGAGGGAAATGGCTACACCTTC
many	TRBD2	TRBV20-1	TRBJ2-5	CSARGTSVAETQYF	TGCAGTGCTAGAGGGACTAGTGTTGCCGAGACCCAGTACTTC
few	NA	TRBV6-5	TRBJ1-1	CASIAQTPNTEAFF	TGTGCCAGCATTGCACAGACCCCGAACACTGAAGCTTTCTTT
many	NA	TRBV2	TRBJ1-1	CASSGAIKPNKAFF	TGTGCCAGCAGTGGAGCAATAAAACCTAATAAAGCTTTCTTT
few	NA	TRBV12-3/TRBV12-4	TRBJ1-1	CASSSGNKGPEAFF	TGTGCCAGCAGTTCAGGGAACAAGGGTCCCGAAGCTTTCTTT
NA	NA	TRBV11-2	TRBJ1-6	CASSTSTAANSPLHF	TGTGCCAGCAGCACCTCGACAGCGGCCAATTCACCCCTCCACTTT
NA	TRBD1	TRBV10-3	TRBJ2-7	CAISADRAEQYF	TGTGCCATCAGTGCGGACAGGGCCGAGCAGTACTTC